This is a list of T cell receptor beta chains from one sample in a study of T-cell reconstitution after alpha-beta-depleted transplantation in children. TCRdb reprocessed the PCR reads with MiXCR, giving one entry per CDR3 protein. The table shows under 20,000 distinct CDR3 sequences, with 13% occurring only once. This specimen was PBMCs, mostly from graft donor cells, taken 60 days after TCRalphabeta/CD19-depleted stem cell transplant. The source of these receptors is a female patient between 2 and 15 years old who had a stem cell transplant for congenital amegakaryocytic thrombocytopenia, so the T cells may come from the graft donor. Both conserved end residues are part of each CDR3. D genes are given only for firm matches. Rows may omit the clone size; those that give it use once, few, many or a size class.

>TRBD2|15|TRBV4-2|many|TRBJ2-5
CASSPRFSGKETQYF
TGTGCCAGCAGCCCCCGCTTCAGCGGGAAAGAGACCCAGTACTTC
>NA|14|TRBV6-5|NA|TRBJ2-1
CASSYSRSGYEQFF
TGTGCCAGCAGTTACTCGAGGTCCGGGTATGAGCAGTTCTTC
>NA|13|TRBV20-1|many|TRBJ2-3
CSAFLRGTDTQYF
TGCAGTGCCTTTCTCCGTGGCACAGATACGCAGTATTTT
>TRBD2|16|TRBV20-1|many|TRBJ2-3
CSAQRREGGSTDTQYF
TGCAGTGCCCAACGGCGGGAGGGAGGTAGCACAGATACGCAGTATTTT
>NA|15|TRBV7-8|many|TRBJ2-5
CASSLVGQREETQYF
TGTGCCAGCAGCTTAGTTGGCCAGAGAGAGGAGACCCAGTACTTC
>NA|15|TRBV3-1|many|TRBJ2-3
CASSVGGISTDTQYF
TGTGCCAGCAGTGTAGGGGGAATTAGCACAGATACGCAGTATTTT
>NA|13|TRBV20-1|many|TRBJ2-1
CSASKGRDNEQFF
TGCAGTGCCTCCAAGGGGCGAGACAATGAGCAGTTCTTC
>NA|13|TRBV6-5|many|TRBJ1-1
CASSYGEGSEAFF
TGTGCCAGCAGTTATGGTGAAGGGTCTGAAGCTTTCTTT
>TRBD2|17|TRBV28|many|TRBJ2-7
CASSFLRPSGSTYEQYF
TGTGCCAGCAGTTTCCTTCGACCTAGCGGGAGTACCTACGAGCAGTACTTC
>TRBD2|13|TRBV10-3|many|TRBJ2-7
CATTPGLPYEQYF
TGTGCCACAACCCCGGGACTACCGTACGAGCAGTACTTC
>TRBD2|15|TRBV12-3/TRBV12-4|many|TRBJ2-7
CASRPSGILWGEQYF
TGTGCCAGCAGGCCTAGCGGGATACTATGGGGCGAGCAGTACTTC
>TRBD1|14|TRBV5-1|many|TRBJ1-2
CASSPGQDLYGYTF
TGCGCCAGCAGCCCCGGACAGGACCTGTATGGCTACACCTTC
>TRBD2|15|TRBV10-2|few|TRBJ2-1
CASSSLAASYNEQFF
TGCGCCAGCAGTTCACTAGCGGCCTCCTACAATGAGCAGTTCTTC
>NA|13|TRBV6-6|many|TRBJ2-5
CASSYPDRETQYF
TGTGCCAGCAGTTACCCCGACAGGGAGACCCAGTACTTC
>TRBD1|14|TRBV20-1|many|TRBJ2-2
CSARQGAGTGELFF
TGCAGTGCTAGACAGGGGGCGGGCACCGGGGAGCTGTTTTTT
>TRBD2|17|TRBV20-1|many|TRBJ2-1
CSARDGTSGTGYNEQFF
TGCAGTGCTAGAGATGGTACTAGCGGGACGGGGTACAATGAGCAGTTCTTC
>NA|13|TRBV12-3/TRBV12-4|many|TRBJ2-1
CASSTLASEQQFF
TGTGCCAGCAGCACTCTAGCGTCGGAACAGCAGTTCTTC
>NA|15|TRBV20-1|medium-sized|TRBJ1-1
CSARDGGLGNTEAFF
TGCAGTGCTAGAGATGGGGGGCTAGGGAACACTGAAGCTTTCTTT
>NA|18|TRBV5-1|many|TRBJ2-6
CASSLRTPGVSGANVLTF
TGCGCCAGCAGCCTCCGGACCCCTGGGGTCTCTGGGGCCAACGTCCTGACTTTC
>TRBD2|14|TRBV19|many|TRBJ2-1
CASASSGRSNEQFF
TGTGCCAGTGCTTCTAGCGGGAGGTCAAATGAGCAGTTCTTC
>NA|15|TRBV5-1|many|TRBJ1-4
CASSFSDGWGEKLFF
TGCGCCAGCAGCTTTTCGGATGGGTGGGGCGAAAAACTGTTTTTT
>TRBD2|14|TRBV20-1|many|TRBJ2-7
CSAQPPSGRAEQYF
TGCAGTGCCCAACCCCCTAGCGGGAGGGCCGAGCAGTACTTC
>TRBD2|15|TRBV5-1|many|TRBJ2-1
CASSLGALAGNEQFF
TGCGCCAGCAGCTTGGGGGCCCTAGCGGGCAATGAGCAGTTCTTC
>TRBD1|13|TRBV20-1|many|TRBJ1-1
CSARGGADTEAFF
TGCAGTGCCCGAGGGGGCGCGGACACTGAAGCTTTCTTT
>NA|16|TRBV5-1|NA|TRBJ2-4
CASSPRGADAKNIQYF
TGCGCCAGCAGTCCTAGGGGGGCTGACGCCAAAAACATTCAGTACTTC
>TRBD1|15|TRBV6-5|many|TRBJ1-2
CASSWDRGLNYGYTF
TGTGCCAGCAGTTGGGACAGGGGGCTGAACTATGGCTACACCTTC
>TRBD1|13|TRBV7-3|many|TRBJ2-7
CASSQDREGEQYF
TGTGCCAGCAGCCAGGACAGGGAAGGCGAGCAGTACTTC
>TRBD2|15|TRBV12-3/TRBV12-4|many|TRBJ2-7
CASSSWDSGRDEQYF
TGTGCCAGCAGCTCGTGGGATAGCGGGAGGGACGAGCAGTACTTC
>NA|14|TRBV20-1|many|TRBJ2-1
CSAREGRDYNEQFF
TGCAGTGCTAGAGAAGGACGCGACTACAATGAGCAGTTCTTC
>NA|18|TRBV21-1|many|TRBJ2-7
CASSKSSDQPQKSNEQYF
TGTGCCAGCAGCAAAAGTTCGGACCAGCCCCAAAAATCCAACGAGCAGTACTTC
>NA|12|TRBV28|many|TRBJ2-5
CASRGVQETQYF
TGTGCCAGCAGGGGGGTGCAAGAGACCCAGTACTTC
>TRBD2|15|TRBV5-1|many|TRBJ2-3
CASSQQLAFTDTQYF
TGCGCCAGCAGCCAACAACTAGCGTTTACAGATACGCAGTATTTT
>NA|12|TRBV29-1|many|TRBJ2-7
CSVEEQGYEQYF
TGCAGCGTTGAGGAACAGGGCTACGAGCAGTACTTC
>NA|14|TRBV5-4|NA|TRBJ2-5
CASSLNEVQETQYF
TGTGCCAGCAGCTTGAACGAGGTCCAAGAGACCCAGTACTTC
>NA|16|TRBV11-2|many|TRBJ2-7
CASSLGPGGLTYEQYF
TGTGCCAGCAGCTTAGGTCCCGGCGGCCTCACCTACGAGCAGTACTTC
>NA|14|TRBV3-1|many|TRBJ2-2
CASSQVAATGELFF
TGTGCCAGCAGCCAAGTGGCAGCCACCGGGGAGCTGTTTTTT
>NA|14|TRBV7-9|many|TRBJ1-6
CASSSRGPNSPLHF
TGTGCCAGCAGCTCGAGGGGTCCTAATTCACCCCTCCACTTT
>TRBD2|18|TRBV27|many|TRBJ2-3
CASSRRRASGTSTDTQYF
TGTGCCAGCAGCCGCCGAAGGGCTAGCGGTACTAGCACAGATACGCAGTATTTT
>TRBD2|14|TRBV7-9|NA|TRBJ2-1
CASSSSGSYNEQFF
TGTGCCAGCAGCTCTAGCGGGAGTTACAATGAGCAGTTCTTC
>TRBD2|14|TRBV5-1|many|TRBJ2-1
CASSTSGGYNEQFF
TGCGCCAGCAGTACTAGCGGAGGTTACAATGAGCAGTTCTTC
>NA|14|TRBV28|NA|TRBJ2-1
CAMRPGLLCNEQFF
TGTGCCATGCGCCCCGGCCTACTCTGCAATGAGCAGTTCTTC
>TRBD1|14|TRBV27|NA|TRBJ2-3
CASSFTGVPDTQYF
TGTGCCAGCAGTTTCACAGGGGTACCAGATACGCAGTATTTT
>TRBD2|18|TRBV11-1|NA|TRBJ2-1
CASSLSPSGKSSYNEQFF
TGTGCCAGCAGCTTATCCCCTAGCGGGAAATCTTCCTACAATGAGCAGTTCTTC
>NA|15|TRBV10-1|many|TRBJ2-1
CARNPEADPGDEQFF
TGCGCCAGGAACCCCGAAGCGGACCCGGGGGATGAGCAGTTCTTC
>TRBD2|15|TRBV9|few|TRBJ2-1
CASSPRSGGYNEQFF
TGTGCCAGCAGCCCCCGTAGCGGGGGCTACAATGAGCAGTTCTTC
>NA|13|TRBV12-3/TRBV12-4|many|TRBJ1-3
CASSWDGINTIYF
TGTGCCAGCAGTTGGGACGGGATAAACACCATATATTTT
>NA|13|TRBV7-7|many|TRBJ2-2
CASSLDVTGELFF
TGTGCCAGCAGCTTAGACGTAACCGGGGAGCTGTTTTTT
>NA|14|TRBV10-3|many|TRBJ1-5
CAIGGRQTNQPQHF
TGTGCCATCGGTGGGCGACAGACCAATCAGCCCCAGCATTTT
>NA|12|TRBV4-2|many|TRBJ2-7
CASSQDPVEQYF
TGTGCCAGCAGCCAAGACCCCGTCGAGCAGTACTTC
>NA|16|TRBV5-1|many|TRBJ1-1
CASSPSLRALNTEAFF
TGCGCCAGCAGCCCATCTTTAAGGGCACTGAACACTGAAGCTTTCTTT
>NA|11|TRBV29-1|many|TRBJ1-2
CSVEGLDGYTF
TGCAGCGTTGAAGGCCTCGATGGCTACACCTTC
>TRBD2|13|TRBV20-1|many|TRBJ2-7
CSARWSSGVERYF
TGCAGTGCTAGATGGTCTAGCGGGGTCGAGCGGTACTTC
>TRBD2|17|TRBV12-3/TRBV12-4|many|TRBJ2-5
CASSNHGLAGVGETQYF
TGTGCCAGCAGCAACCATGGACTAGCGGGAGTAGGAGAGACCCAGTACTTC
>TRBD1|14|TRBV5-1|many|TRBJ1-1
CASSWGPTGPEAFF
TGCGCCAGCAGCTGGGGACCGACAGGGCCTGAAGCTTTCTTT
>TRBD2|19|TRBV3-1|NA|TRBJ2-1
CACCPPGLAGVGGYNEQFF
TGTGCCTGCTGCCCGCCGGGACTAGCGGGAGTTGGTGGCTACAATGAGCAGTTCTTC